This T cell receptor (beta chain) derives from a study of blood T cell repertoires in COVID-19. CDR1 and CDR2 (germline): MGHDK, SYGVNS. With 5 bases removed from V and 5 bases from J, the gap between germline ends came to 14 bases. The CDR3 length is 14 residues. The repertoire was sequenced with immunoSEQ multiplex PCR; TCRdb's copy has only in-frame clones and lacks some. The sample includes approximately 140,000 clones, approximately 87% of them seen just once. The TCR was taken from a man between 65 and 85 years old with active COVID-19. Sequencing used peripheral blood. The chain combines TRBV25-1 with TRBJ2-3, with unresolved D. Here the CDR3 reads CASSKVGSVDTQYF. CDR3 DNA: TGTGCCAGCAGTAAGGTGGGCTCAGTAGATACGCAGTATTTT.